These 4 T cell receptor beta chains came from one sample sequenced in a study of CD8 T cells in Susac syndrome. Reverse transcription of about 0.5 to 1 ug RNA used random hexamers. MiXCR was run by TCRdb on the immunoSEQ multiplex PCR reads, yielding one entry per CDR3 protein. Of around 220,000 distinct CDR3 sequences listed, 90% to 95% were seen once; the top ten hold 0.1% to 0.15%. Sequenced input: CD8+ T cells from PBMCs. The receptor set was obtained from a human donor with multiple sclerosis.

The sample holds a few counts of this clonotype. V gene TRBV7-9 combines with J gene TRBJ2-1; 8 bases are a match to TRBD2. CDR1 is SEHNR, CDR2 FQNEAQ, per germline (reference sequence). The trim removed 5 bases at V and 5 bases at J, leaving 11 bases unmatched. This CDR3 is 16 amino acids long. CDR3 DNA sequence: TGTGCCAGCAGCCCCAGAACTAGCGGCATAAACAATGAGCAGTTCTTC. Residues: CASSPRTSGINNEQFF.

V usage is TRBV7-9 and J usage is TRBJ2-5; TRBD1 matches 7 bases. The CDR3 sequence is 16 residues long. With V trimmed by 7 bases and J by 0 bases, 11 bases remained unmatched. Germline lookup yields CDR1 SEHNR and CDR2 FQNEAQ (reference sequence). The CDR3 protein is CASTRWPGQYQETQYF. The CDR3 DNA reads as TGTGCCAGCACCCGGTGGCCGGGACAGTACCAAGAGACCCAGTACTTC. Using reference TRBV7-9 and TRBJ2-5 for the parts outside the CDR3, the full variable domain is DTGVSQNPRHKITKRGQNVTFRCDPISEHNRLYWYRQTLGQGPEFLTYFQNEAQLEKSRLLSDRFSAERPKGSFSTLEIQRTEQGDSAMYLCASTRWPGQYQETQYFGPGTRLLVL.

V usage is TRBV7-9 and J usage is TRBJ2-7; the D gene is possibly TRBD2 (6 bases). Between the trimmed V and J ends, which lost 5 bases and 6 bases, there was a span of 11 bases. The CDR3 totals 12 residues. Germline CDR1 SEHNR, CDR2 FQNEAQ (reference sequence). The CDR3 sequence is CASSGVGGEQYF. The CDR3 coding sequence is TGTGCCAGCAGCGGGGTCGGGGGCGAGCAGTACTTC.

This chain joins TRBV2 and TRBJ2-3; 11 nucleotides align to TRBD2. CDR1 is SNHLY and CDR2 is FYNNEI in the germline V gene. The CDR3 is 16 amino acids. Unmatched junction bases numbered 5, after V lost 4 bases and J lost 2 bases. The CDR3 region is CASSAPGLADTDTQYF. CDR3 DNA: TGTGCCAGCAGTGCTCCGGGACTAGCGGACACAGATACGCAGTATTTT. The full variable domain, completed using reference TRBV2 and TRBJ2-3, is EPEVTQTPSHQVTQMGQEVILRCVPISNHLYFYWYRQILGQKVEFLVSFYNNEISEKSEIFDDQFSVERPDGSNFTLKIRSTKLEDSAMYFCASSAPGLADTDTQYFGPGTRLTVL.